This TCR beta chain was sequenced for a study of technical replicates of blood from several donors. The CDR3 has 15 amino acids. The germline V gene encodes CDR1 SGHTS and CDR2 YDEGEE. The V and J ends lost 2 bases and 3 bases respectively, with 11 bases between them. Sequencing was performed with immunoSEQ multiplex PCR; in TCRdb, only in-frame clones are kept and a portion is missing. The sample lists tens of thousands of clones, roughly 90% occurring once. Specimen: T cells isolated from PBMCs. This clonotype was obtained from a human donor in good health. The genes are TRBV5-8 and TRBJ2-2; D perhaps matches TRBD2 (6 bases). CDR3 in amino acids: CASSFRDFYTGELFF. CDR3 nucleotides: TGTGCCAGCAGCTTCCGGGACTTTTACACCGGGGAGCTGTTTTTT.